This T cell receptor (beta chain) appears in the sequencing data of a study of blood T cells in healthy people across ages. Study-wide points: Whereas aged donors had fewer naive CD4+ cells, long-lived donors had more of them and higher diversity. Percentage of naive T cells showed a strong correlation with TCR beta diversity.

Then a second PCR, running roughly 7 to 12 cycles, was carried out with a sample-barcoded 5' primer and a J-beta primer mix. TCRdb re-derived calls from the 5' RACE reads in MiXCR, one entry per CDR3 protein. The table shows around 1,900,000 distinct CDR3 sequences, with 35% to 50% occurring only once. This CDR3 is built from 13 residues. The V gene's germline CDR1 is DFQATT and CDR2 SNEGSKA (reference sequence). The ends were cut back, 0 bases at V and 6 bases at J, with 9 bases in the middle. On this clonotype: Its target is not known.

All donors came from Russia, were Caucasian and healthy, and spanned ages roughly 6 to 95. Isolation yielded PBMCs, at least 6.5 million per sample, in every case. Sequencing input: blood. The sequence was obtained from a human donor in good health. The V and J genes are TRBV20-1 and TRBJ1-5; no clear D gene. The CDR3 DNA follows: TGCAGTGCTAGAGACCGTCGGGGTCAGCCCCAGCATTTT. Translating gives CSARDRRGQPQHF.